This T cell receptor beta chain was sequenced in a study of T cell changes during pregnancy in multiple sclerosis. The CDR3 covers 16 residues. The germline CDR1 and CDR2 sequences are MNHNY and SVGAGI (reference sequence). V lost 1 base and J lost 2; bases outside the gene matches: 6. The repertoire was sequenced with immunoSEQ multiplex PCR; TCRdb's copy has only in-frame clones and lacks some. The sample consists of about 64,000 clones, about 96% of them appearing once. The specimen comprised CD8+ T cells from peripheral blood mononuclear cells, sampled after pregnancy. The gene calls are TRBV6-6 and TRBJ1-2; 8 positions agree with TRBD1. This clonotype originated in a female donor with multiple sclerosis, enrolled in a pregnancy study. DNA for the CDR3: TGTGCCAGCAGTTACTACAGGGGGGGGGCGAACTATGGCTACACCTTC. It specifies CASSYYRGGANYGYTF.